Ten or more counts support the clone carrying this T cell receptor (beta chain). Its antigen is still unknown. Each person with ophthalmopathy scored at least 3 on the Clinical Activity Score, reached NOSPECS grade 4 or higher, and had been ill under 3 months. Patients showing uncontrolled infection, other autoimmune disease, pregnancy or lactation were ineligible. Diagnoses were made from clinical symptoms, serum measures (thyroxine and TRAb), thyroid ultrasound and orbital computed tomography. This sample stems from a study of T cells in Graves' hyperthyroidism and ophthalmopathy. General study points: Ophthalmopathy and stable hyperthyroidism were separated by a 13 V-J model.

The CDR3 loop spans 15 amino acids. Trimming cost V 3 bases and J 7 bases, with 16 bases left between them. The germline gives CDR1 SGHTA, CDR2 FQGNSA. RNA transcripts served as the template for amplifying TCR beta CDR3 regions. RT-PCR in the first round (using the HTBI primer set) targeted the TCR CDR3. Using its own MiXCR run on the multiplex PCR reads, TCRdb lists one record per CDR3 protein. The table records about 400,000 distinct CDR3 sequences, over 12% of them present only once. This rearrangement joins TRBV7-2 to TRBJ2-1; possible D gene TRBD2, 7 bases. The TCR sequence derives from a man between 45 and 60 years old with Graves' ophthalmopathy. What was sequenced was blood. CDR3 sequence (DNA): TGTGCCAGCAGCTTGGACAGAGAAGCGGGGAATGAGCAGTTCTTC. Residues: CASSLDREAGNEQFF.